This TCR beta chain comes out of a study of blood T cells in healthy people across ages. This clonotype was observed a few times. The study drew donors from healthy Caucasian individuals in Russia aged about 6 to 95. With a J-beta primer mix and a sample-barcoded 5' primer, a second PCR ran about 7 to 12 cycles. MiXCR, run by TCRdb on the 5' RACE reads, gives a single entry per CDR3 protein. The sample consists of roughly 800,000 distinct CDR3 sequences, 20% to 25% of them appearing once. Germline CDR1 and CDR2: MGHDK and SYGVNS. The CDR3 is made up of 15 amino acids. The ends lost 3 bases at V and 3 bases at J; junction bases unmatched: 4. This sample was also put to use in a study of T cells of mothers and their children. That study reports: Some 2.7 million TCR beta reads per child versus over 9 million per mother.

The J gene is TRBJ1-1, the V gene TRBV25-1; 10 bases match TRBD1. The sequenced sample was blood. The source is a boy younger than 18 in good health. The CDR3 nucleotides read TGTGCCAGCAGTGAGTCCGGGACAGGGGACACTGAAGCTTTCTTT. Translating gives CASSESGTGDTEAFF.